This record looks at one TCR beta chain sequence and its context. Only in-frame clones appear in the TCRdb table, and some are missing; sequencing was by immunoSEQ multiplex PCR. The table includes about 250,000 clones, around 89% detected once. These data are taken from a study of blood T cell repertoires in COVID-19. Study at large: Collection of acute and convalescent COVID-19 samples took place in the United States, Italy and Spain. Nucleic acid was either cDNA or gDNA, and it came from T cells, B-cell-depleted T cells, or PBMCs.

The sequenced sample consisted of peripheral blood. This TCR was sampled from a woman aged 25-40 years with COVID-19, enrolled during active disease.

The CDR3 loop reads CASSYRPGGTIYF. CDR3 DNA: TGTGCCAGCAGCTATCGTCCGGGGGGCACCATATATTTT. This rearrangement joins TRBV3-1 (or the pseudogene TRBV3-2) to TRBJ1-3; a weak D match, TRBD1 (5 bases). Germline CDR1 reads LGHDT; CDR2 reads YNNKEL (reference sequence). This CDR3 has 13 residues. V lost 5 bases, J lost 9 bases, and 14 bases lay in between.